This T cell receptor (beta chain) came from a study of shared clonotypes between healthy human individuals. Only a few counts were recorded for this clone. Only Caucasian adults living in Nashville, Tennessee served as donors. V was shortened by 1 base and J by 3 bases, with 19 bases between the two germline ends. The CDR3 loop spans 17 amino acids. Germline CDR1 reads MNHEY; CDR2 reads SMNVEV (reference sequence). Profiled with immunoSEQ multiplex PCR; TCRdb holds only in-frame clones, not every one. The sample carries 950,000 to 1,300,000 clones, about 75% recorded once. The sequencing input was memory CD4+ T cells sorted from blood. The subset: CD45RA-negative fraction. The TCR sequence derives from a man between 18 and 35 years old in good health. The chain carries TRBV27 and TRBJ2-7; perhaps D is TRBD1 or TRBD2 (5 bases each). The CDR3 sequence: CASSLLGTDDGGYEQYF. The CDR3 region has the DNA TGTGCCAGCAGTTTATTGGGGACGGACGATGGTGGCTACGAGCAGTACTTC.